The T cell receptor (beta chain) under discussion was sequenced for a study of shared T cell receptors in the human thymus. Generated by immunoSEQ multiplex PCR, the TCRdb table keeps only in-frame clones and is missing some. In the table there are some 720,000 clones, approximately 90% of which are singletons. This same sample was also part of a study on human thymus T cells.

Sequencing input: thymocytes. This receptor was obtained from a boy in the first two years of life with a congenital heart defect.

In DNA, the CDR3 is TGTGCCAGCAGTTTTGGTACAGGGGGCGGGTATGGCTACACCTTC. Translated: CASSFGTGGGYGYTF. This rearrangement joins TRBV27 to TRBJ1-2; 9 bases fit TRBD1. J lost 5 bases, V lost 3 bases, and 7 bases had no gene match. Germline values: CDR1 MNHEY, CDR2 SMNVEV (reference sequence). CDR3 length: 15 amino acids.